A single sample is the source of the 23 T cell receptor beta chains below, sequenced in a study of cytomegalovirus exposure and HLA in healthy donors. The PCR used 60 Vbeta and 13 Jbeta primers. The data were produced by immunoSEQ multiplex PCR, yet TCRdb's version contains in-frame clones alone and is incomplete. The repertoire consists of 190,000 or so clones, with 82% occurring once and the leading ten covering 0.098%. Sequencing input: PBMCs. These receptor sequences come from a boy between 2 and 15 years old in good health and CMV-seronegative.

The V gene is TRBV7-2, the J gene TRBJ1-5; D is unresolved. The CDR3 consists of 15 residues. CDR1 SGHTA and CDR2 FQGNSA come from the germline V gene. The V and J ends lost 1 base and 0 bases respectively, with 7 bases between them. The CDR3: CASSLVGSSNQPQHF. In nucleotides, the CDR3 is TGTGCCAGCAGCTTAGTTGGGAGTAGCAATCAGCCCCAGCATTTT. Drawing the rest from reference TRBV7-2 and TRBJ1-5, the complete variable domain is GAGVSQSPSNKVTEKGKDVELRCDPISGHTALYWYRQSLGQGLEFLIYFQGNSAPDKSGLPSDRFSAERTGGSVSTLTIQRTQQEDSAVYLCASSLVGSSNQPQHFGDGTRLSIL.

The chain couples TRBV7-2 to TRBJ1-6; D may be TRBD1 (6 bases). The CDR3 is 16 amino acids. The V and J ends lost 3 bases and 7 bases respectively, with 16 bases between them. In germline, CDR1 is SGHTA, CDR2 FQGNSA. The CDR3 loop reads CASSLATGRGNSPLHF. The DNA of the CDR3 is TGTGCCAGCAGCTTGGCTACAGGGAGAGGCAATTCACCCCTCCACTTT. Together with reference TRBV7-2 and TRBJ1-6, the CDR3 gives the full variable domain: GAGVSQSPSNKVTEKGKDVELRCDPISGHTALYWYRQSLGQGLEFLIYFQGNSAPDKSGLPSDRFSAERTGGSVSTLTIQRTQQEDSAVYLCASSLATGRGNSPLHFGNGTRLTVT.

This chain joins TRBV30 and TRBJ2-7; 10 bases are a match to TRBD1. This CDR3 is 14 amino acids long. J lost 6 bases, V lost 4 bases, and 9 bases had no gene match. From germline, CDR1 is GTSNPN and CDR2 SVGIG (reference sequence). The DNA for the CDR3 is TGTGCCTGGACCCTCCGGGACAGGGGATCCGAGCAGTACTTC. Translating it yields CAWTLRDRGSEQYF.

This chain uses TRBV19 with TRBJ2-7; possible D gene TRBD1, 5 bases. This CDR3 contains 14 residues. Trimming left V 6 bases short and J 2 bases short, with 14 bases between. Germline values: CDR1 LNHDA, CDR2 SQIVND (reference sequence). The CDR3 DNA is TGTGCCAGTAGCAGGGAACAGCGCCCCTACGAGCAGTACTTC. This codes for CASSREQRPYEQYF. The full variable domain, in which reference TRBV19 and TRBJ2-7 provide the parts outside the CDR3, is DGGITQSPKYLFRKEGQNVTLSCEQNLNHDAMYWYRQDPGQGLRLIYYSQIVNDFQKGDIAEGYSVSREKKESFPLTVTSAQKNPTAFYLCASSREQRPYEQYFGPGTRLTVT.

For the CDR3, the DNA is TGCGCCAGCAGCTTGGCCGCGGGGGATACGCAGTATTTT. Translation: CASSLAAGDTQYF. V is TRBV5-1 and J is TRBJ2-3; D might be TRBD2 (6 bases). The V and J ends lost 0 bases and 6 bases respectively, with 8 bases between them. CDR3 length: 13 amino acids. Germline lookup yields CDR1 SGHRS and CDR2 YFSETQ. The full variable domain, with the rest looked up from reference TRBV5-1 and TRBJ2-3, is KAGVTQTPRYLIKTRGQQVTLSCSPISGHRSVSWYQQTPGQGLQFLFEYFSETQRNKGNFPGRFSGRQFSNSRSEMNVSTLELGDSALYLCASSLAAGDTQYFGPGTRLTVL.

V gene TRBV10-2 combines with J gene TRBJ2-7, with D possibly being TRBD2 (5 bases). V was clipped by 7 bases and J by 2 bases, with 9 bases between them. CDR3 length: 12 residues. Germline values: CDR1 WSHSY, CDR2 SAAADI. The chain's CDR3 is CASMDSPYEQYF. CDR3 DNA: TGCGCCAGCATGGACTCACCCTACGAGCAGTACTTC.

This clone was seen a few times. J is TRBJ2-1 and V is TRBV5-4, with TRBD1 matching 7 bases. Germline CDR1 and CDR2: SGHNT and YYREEE (reference sequence). Unmatched junction bases numbered 12, after V lost 3 bases and J lost 15 bases. This CDR3 comprises 13 residues. For the CDR3, the DNA is TGTGCCAGCAGCTCCGGTGGGGTGACAGGGCTGTTCTTC. Its protein is CASSSGGVTGLFF.

The gene calls are TRBV10-3 and TRBJ1-2; 9 bases are shared with TRBD1. CDR1 ENHRY and CDR2 SYGVKD come from the germline V gene. Unmatched junction bases numbered 9, after V lost 1 base and J lost 9 bases. The CDR3 has 15 amino acids. CDR3 protein: CAISEFRDRDLRYTF. The CDR3, as DNA: TGTGCCATCAGTGAGTTTAGGGACAGGGATTTGCGCTACACCTTC.

Only a few counts were recorded for this clone. The gene calls are TRBV19 and TRBJ1-1; no reliable D call. This CDR3 has 14 amino acids. Germline-derived CDR1 and CDR2 are LNHDA and SQIVND (reference sequence). Trimming stripped 5 bases from V and 1 base from J, with 11 bases between. The CDR3: CASSPPRQNTEAFF. DNA of the CDR3: TGTGCCAGTAGTCCCCCTAGGCAGAACACTGAAGCTTTCTTT.

V is TRBV13 and J is TRBJ2-7, with TRBD1 matching over 8 bases. CDR1 is PRHDT, CDR2 FYEKMQ, per germline (reference sequence). This CDR3 spans 15 amino acids. The V gene end was trimmed by 5 bases and the J gene end by 3 bases; junction bases not matched to a gene: 9. CDR3 region: CASSLAGQGGYEQYF. The CDR3 DNA is TGTGCCAGCAGCCTAGCCGGACAGGGTGGCTACGAGCAGTACTTC. Combining the CDR3 with reference TRBV13 and TRBJ2-7 gives the whole variable domain AAGVIQSPRHLIKEKRETATLKCYPIPRHDTVYWYQQGPGQDPQFLISFYEKMQSDKGSIPDRFSAQQFSDYHSELNMSSLELGDSALYFCASSLAGQGGYEQYFGPGTRLTVT.

This chain connects TRBV4-3 to TRBJ2-3; the D gene is possibly TRBD2 (6 bases). Germline V gene lookup returns CDR1 LGHNA and CDR2 YSLEER. The V gene lost 4 bases and the J gene lost 4 bases, with 15 bases spanning the gap. There are 15 residues in the CDR3. CDR3 region: CASSPTGTGADTQYF. CDR3 DNA sequence: TGCGCCAGCAGCCCAACTGGGACGGGGGCAGATACGCAGTATTTT.

The genes are TRBV30 and TRBJ2-2, with D possibly TRBD2 on 7 matching bases. This CDR3 region has 14 residues. Germline V CDR1 and CDR2: GTSNPN, SVGIG (reference sequence). Trimming stripped 8 bases from V and 4 bases from J, with 17 bases between. The DNA of the CDR3 is TGTGCCCGCGATAGGGGGGGCGGCACCGGGGAGCTGTTTTTT. Protein product: CARDRGGGTGELFF.

This clone turned up a few times. The J gene is TRBJ1-1, the V gene TRBV4-3, with 7 bases matching TRBD1. CDR3 length equals 16 residues. Germline V gene lookup returns CDR1 LGHNA and CDR2 YSLEER. Trimming at V came to 4 bases and at J to 3 bases, leaving 11 bases not matched to a gene. The CDR3 DNA follows: TGCGCCAGCAGCCTTGGGACAGCGACCTTTTACACTGAAGCTTTCTTT. Translation: CASSLGTATFYTEAFF.

The chain has TRBV2 and TRBJ1-6; D unresolved. This CDR3 contains 13 residues. V was trimmed by 7 bases and J by 5 bases, leaving 9 bases between them. Germline V gives CDR1 SNHLY, CDR2 FYNNEI. The CDR3 DNA follows: TGTGCCAGCATGGCAACCAATAATTCACCCCTCCACTTT. It codes for CASMATNNSPLHF.

The rearrangement joins TRBV7-2 to TRBJ2-2; 7 bases line up with TRBD2. V gave up 3 bases and J gave up 6 bases; unmatched junction bases: 7. Germline CDR1 reads SGHTA; CDR2 reads FQGNSA. CDR3 length equals 15 residues. The CDR3 loop reads CASSFGTTLSGELFF. In DNA, the CDR3 is TGTGCCAGCAGCTTTGGGACTACCTTGTCCGGGGAGCTGTTTTTT.

The chain couples TRBV7-9 to TRBJ2-1, with TRBD2 as a possible D gene (5 bases). This CDR3 contains 13 residues. Trimming removed 3 bases at V and 7 bases at J, with 10 bases between. CDR1 SEHNR and CDR2 FQNEAQ come from the germline V gene (reference sequence). The chain's CDR3 is CASSFQDSNEQFF. The CDR3 region has the DNA TGTGCCAGCAGCTTCCAGGACTCGAATGAGCAGTTCTTC. Full variable domain (missing parts from reference TRBV7-9 and TRBJ2-1): DTGVSQNPRHKITKRGQNVTFRCDPISEHNRLYWYRQTLGQGPEFLTYFQNEAQLEKSRLLSDRFSAERPKGSFSTLEIQRTEQGDSAMYLCASSFQDSNEQFFGPGTRLTVL.

The chain couples TRBV6-5 to TRBJ2-3, with unresolved D. CDR3 size: 15 residues. Germline V lookup: CDR1 MNHEY, CDR2 SVGAGI. The V gene lost 3 bases and the J gene lost 2 bases, with 12 bases spanning the gap. CDR3: CASSYRRISTDTQYF. The CDR3 bases are TGTGCCAGCAGTTATAGGCGGATTTCCACAGATACGCAGTATTTT.

The J gene is TRBJ1-2, the V gene TRBV4-1; no reliable D call. The germline V gene has CDR1 MGHRA and CDR2 YSYEKL. CDR3 length: 15 amino acids. V shed 3 bases and J shed 7 bases, with 18 bases lying between them. CDR3 sequence reads: CASSHGGIDSGGYTF. As DNA, the CDR3 is TGCGCCAGCAGCCATGGCGGAATCGATAGTGGTGGCTACACCTTC.

The rearrangement uses TRBV29-1 and TRBJ2-1, with 8 bases aligning to TRBD1. The CDR3 is made up of 13 amino acids. The V gene end was trimmed by 4 bases and the J gene end by 9 bases; junction bases not matched to a gene: 8. The germline CDR1 and CDR2 sequences are SQVTM and ANQGSEA. The chain's CDR3 is CSVVDRDVVEQFF. Here the CDR3 DNA reads TGCAGCGTTGTGGACAGGGACGTGGTTGAGCAGTTCTTC.

This clone was seen just once. This sequence joins TRBV7-9 and TRBJ1-2; the D gene is possibly TRBD1 (6 bases). The CDR3 extends over 14 amino acids. The V end was cut by 1 base, the J end by 4 bases, with 10 bases between. Germline values: CDR1 SEHNR, CDR2 FQNEAQ (reference sequence). This CDR3 is CASSLGDNLYGYTF. CDR3 in DNA: TGTGCCAGCAGCTTAGGGGACAACCTCTATGGCTACACCTTC. Supplemented by reference TRBV7-9 and TRBJ1-2, the full variable domain reads DTGVSQNPRHKITKRGQNVTFRCDPISEHNRLYWYRQTLGQGPEFLTYFQNEAQLEKSRLLSDRFSAERPKGSFSTLEIQRTEQGDSAMYLCASSLGDNLYGYTFGSGTRLTVV.

The J gene is TRBJ2-7, the V gene TRBV29-1, with 11 bases lining up with TRBD1. The CDR3 length is 14 residues. V lost 7 bases and J lost 11; bases outside the gene matches: 16. Germline CDR1 is SQVTM and CDR2 is ANQGSEA. The CDR3 loop is CSAKVNRDRGSEYF. The CDR3 DNA reads TGCAGCGCCAAGGTCAACCGGGACAGGGGGTCGGAGTACTTC.

The chain is built from TRBV12-5 and TRBJ2-3; D remains ambiguous. The germline gives CDR1 LGHNT, CDR2 FRNRAP. The CDR3 is 13 residues long. V was trimmed by 0 bases and J by 7 bases, leaving 8 bases between them. CDR3 loop: CASGLVSPYTQYF. DNA of the CDR3: TGTGCTAGTGGTTTGGTTAGCCCCTATACGCAGTATTTT.

Regarding this clone: The sample contains more than one DNA sequence encoding this CDR3. The V call is TRBV5-1, the J call TRBJ2-7, with 11 bases fitting TRBD1. CDR3 size: 15 residues. J gave up 3 bases and V 0 bases, and 2 bases lay outside the gene matches. Germline-derived CDR1 and CDR2 are SGHRS and YFSETQ. CDR3 sequence: CASSLGGTGGYEQYF. CDR3 coding DNA: TGCGCCAGCAGCTTGGGTGGGACAGGGGGCTACGAGCAGTACTTC.